This T cell receptor beta chain was identified during a study of molecular identifiers for immune sequencing clone quantification. General study points: Clones above 20 RNA copies contained over 98% of effector molecules and under 1% of naive molecules. Because of identical TCR molecules sharing a barcode, sizes of highly expanded clones could be underestimated.

V was clipped by 1 base and J by 9 bases; unmatched bases: 4. This CDR3 region has 13 residues. Germline values: CDR1 LGHNA, CDR2 YSLEER. The authors sorted naive CD8 T cells as CD8+CD4-CCR7+CD45RA+. TCRdb independently ran MiXCR on the PCR reads; one entry per CDR3 protein. Of a few hundred thousand distinct CDR3 sequences detected, about a fifth appear once; the ten largest clones hold around 0.84%. This clonotype was picked up a small number of times. The target antigen is unknown. Sequenced: naive CD8+ T cells from blood, with Jurkat cell RNA spiked in. Subset in this sample: FACS-sorted CD8+CD4-CCR7+CD45RA+ naive T cells. This clonotype was obtained from a human donor in good health. Some libraries in this study had Jurkat cell RNA spiked in. V gene TRBV4-3 combines with J gene TRBJ2-3, with 7 bases lining up with TRBD2. The DNA for the CDR3 is TGCGCCAGCAGCCAAGGGTCTAGCGGAACGCAGTATTTT. Protein: CASSQGSSGTQYF.